One and the same sample provided the 11 T cell receptor beta chains below, sequenced in a study of shared clonotypes between healthy human individuals. Sequencing was performed with immunoSEQ multiplex PCR; in TCRdb, only in-frame clones are kept and a portion is missing. The sample lists 850,000 to 1,200,000 clones, approximately 72% occurring once. The sequencing sample was made of memory CD4+ T cells sorted from blood. This sample's subset: CD45RA-negative fraction. The source is a man aged 18 to 29 in good health.

The chain is built from TRBV7-8 and TRBJ1-2; D is unclear. This CDR3 comprises 15 residues. From germline, CDR1 is SGHVS and CDR2 FQNEAQ. V lost 0 bases and J lost 1, with 9 bases in between. The CDR3 DNA sequence: TGTGCCAGCAGCTTAGCCCCCGACGGTAACTATGGCTACACCTTC. This gives the protein CASSLAPDGNYGYTF.

The chain employs TRBV2 and TRBJ2-5; possible D gene TRBD2, 7 bases. V was cut by 8 bases and J by 4 bases, with 17 bases left in between. Germline-derived CDR1 and CDR2 are SNHLY and FYNNEI. This CDR3 spans 14 amino acids. The CDR3 region is CASVRGEGIETQYF. In DNA, the CDR3 is TGTGCCAGCGTTAGGGGGGAGGGTATAGAGACCCAGTACTTC.

The chain uses TRBV29-1 and TRBJ2-1; D remains unclear. V shed 8 bases and J shed 5 bases, with 13 bases lying between them. CDR3 length equals 12 residues. Germline CDR1 and CDR2: SQVTM and ANQGSEA. The CDR3 DNA is TGCAGCTCAGCGTCGAGTCACAATGAGCAGTTCTTC. Translating gives CSSASSHNEQFF.

This clone appeared a few times. The chain joins TRBV23-1 to TRBJ1-1; D gene ambiguous. TRBV23-1 is recorded as an ORF, its role being uncertain. The length of the CDR3 is 12 residues. The V and J ends lost 1 base and 6 bases respectively, with 6 bases between them. The DNA of the CDR3 is TGCGCCAGCAGTCAATATCAGCCTGAAGCTTTCTTT. It yields the protein CASSQYQPEAFF.

This clone was observed once. The chain has TRBV7-2 and TRBJ2-2; 10 bases match TRBD2. This CDR3 has 15 residues. CDR1 is SGHTA and CDR2 is FQGNSA in the germline V gene. The ends lost 5 bases at V and 7 bases at J; junction bases unmatched: 7. The CDR3 nucleotides read TGTGCCAGCAGCAAGACTAGCGGGTCGGTCGGGGAGCTGTTTTTT. This codes for CASSKTSGSVGELFF.

Points on this clone: An end of the junction differs from the germline gene, which may be a read error. This chain links TRBV7-7 with TRBJ2-5, with D tentatively TRBD2 (6 bases). The V gene's germline CDR1 is SSHAT and CDR2 FNYEAQ (reference sequence). The CDR3 is 14 amino acids. The CDR3, as DNA: TGTGCTAGCAGCATGGAGGGATCCCAAGAGACCCAGTACTTC. This sequence encodes CASSMEGSQETQYF. Together with reference TRBV7-7 and TRBJ2-5, the CDR3 gives the full variable domain: GAGVSQSPRYKVTKRGQDVTLRCDPISSHATLYWYQQALGQGPEFLTYFNYEAQPDKSGLPSDRFSAERPEGSISTLTIQRTEQRDSAMYRCASSMEGSQETQYFGPGTRLLVL.

The chain joins TRBV6-1 to TRBJ1-2; unclear D gene. The CDR3 extends over 15 amino acids. The V end lost 1 base, the J end lost 1 base, and 10 bases lay between the germline ends. Germline-derived CDR1 and CDR2 are MNHNS and SASEGT. CDR3 loop: CASSEVLGVNYGYTF. CDR3 coding DNA: TGTGCCAGCAGTGAAGTTCTCGGAGTTAACTATGGCTACACCTTC.

The V gene is TRBV7-9, the J gene TRBJ2-6; tentatively, D is TRBD1 (5 bases). Trimming removed 4 bases at V and 0 bases at J, with 10 bases between. Germline CDR1 and CDR2: SEHNR and FQNEAQ (reference sequence). CDR3 length: 16 residues. This CDR3 reads CASSSDIRSGANVLTF. Here the CDR3 DNA reads TGTGCCAGCAGCTCGGACATTCGCTCTGGGGCCAACGTCCTGACTTTC.

The CDR3 nucleotides are TGTGCCTGGAGCCAGGGACTGGGGAATAATTCACCCCTCCACTTT. Its protein is CAWSQGLGNNSPLHF. The chain is built from TRBV30 and TRBJ1-6, with TRBD1 as a possible D gene (5 bases). The CDR3 loop spans 15 amino acids. The ends were cut back, 3 bases at V and 5 bases at J, with 14 bases in the middle. Germline V lookup: CDR1 GTSNPN, CDR2 SVGIG (reference sequence).

The chain is built from TRBV7-9 and TRBJ2-7; D unresolved. With the DNA end fitting TRBJ2-5 better, the J assignment may be wrong. CDR3 length equals 12 residues. Germline CDR1 reads SEHNR; CDR2 reads FQNEAQ (reference sequence). CDR3 amino acids: CASSLVGRTQYF. CDR3 DNA: TGTGCCAGCAGCTTAGTAGGCCGGACCCAGTACTTC.

The chain recombines TRBV5-1 with TRBJ2-2; no clear D. The CDR3 is 14 residues long. CDR1 SGHRS and CDR2 YFSETQ come from the germline V gene. V was cut by 4 bases and J by 2 bases, with 9 bases left in between. The DNA of the CDR3 is TGCGCCAGCAGCGTGACACCAAACACCGGGGAGCTGTTTTTT. It yields the protein CASSVTPNTGELFF.